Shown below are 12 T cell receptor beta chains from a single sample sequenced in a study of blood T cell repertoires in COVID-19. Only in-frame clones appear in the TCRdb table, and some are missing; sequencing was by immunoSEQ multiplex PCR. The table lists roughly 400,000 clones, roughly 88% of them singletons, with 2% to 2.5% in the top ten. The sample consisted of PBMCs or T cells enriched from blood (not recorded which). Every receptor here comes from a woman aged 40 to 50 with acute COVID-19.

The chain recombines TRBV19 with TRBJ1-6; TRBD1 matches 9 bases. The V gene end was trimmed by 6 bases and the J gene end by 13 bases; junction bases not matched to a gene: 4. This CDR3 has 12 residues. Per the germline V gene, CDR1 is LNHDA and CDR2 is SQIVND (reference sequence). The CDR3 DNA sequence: TGTGCCAGTAGCCGGACAGGGGTGCCCCTCCACTTT. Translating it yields CASSRTGVPLHF.

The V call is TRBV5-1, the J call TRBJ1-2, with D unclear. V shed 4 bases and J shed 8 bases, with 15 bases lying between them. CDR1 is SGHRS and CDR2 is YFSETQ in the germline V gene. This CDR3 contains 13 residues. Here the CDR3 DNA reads TGCGCCAGCAGCATGGACGGAGTTTGGGGCTACACCTTC. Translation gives CASSMDGVWGYTF. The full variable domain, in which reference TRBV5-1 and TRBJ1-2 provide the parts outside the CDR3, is KAGVTQTPRYLIKTRGQQVTLSCSPISGHRSVSWYQQTPGQGLQFLFEYFSETQRNKGNFPGRFSGRQFSNSRSEMNVSTLELGDSALYLCASSMDGVWGYTFGSGTRLTVV.

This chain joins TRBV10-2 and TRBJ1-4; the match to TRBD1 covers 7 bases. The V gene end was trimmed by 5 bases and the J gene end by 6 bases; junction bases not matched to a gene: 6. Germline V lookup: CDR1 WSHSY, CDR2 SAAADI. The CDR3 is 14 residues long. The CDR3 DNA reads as TGCGCCAGCAGTCTAACAGGGGTGGATGAAAAACTGTTTTTT. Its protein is CASSLTGVDEKLFF.

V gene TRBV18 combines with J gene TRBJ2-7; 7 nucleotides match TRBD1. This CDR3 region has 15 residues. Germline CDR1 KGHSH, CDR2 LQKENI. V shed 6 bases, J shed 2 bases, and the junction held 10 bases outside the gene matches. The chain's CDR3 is CASSPLDRPTYEQYF. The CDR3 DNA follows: TGTGCCAGCTCCCCGCTGGACAGGCCTACCTACGAGCAGTACTTC.

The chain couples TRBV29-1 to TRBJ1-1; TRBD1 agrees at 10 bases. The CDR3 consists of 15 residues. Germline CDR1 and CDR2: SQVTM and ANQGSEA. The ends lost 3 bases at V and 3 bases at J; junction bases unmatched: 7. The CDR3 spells CSVDILGQGDTEAFF. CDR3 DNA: TGCAGCGTTGATATCTTAGGACAGGGGGACACTGAAGCTTTCTTT.

CDR3 nucleotide sequence: TGTGCCTGGAGCCTCCGGTACGGCGGATCTAGCACAGATACGCAGTATTTT. It is translated as CAWSLRYGGSSTDTQYF. This chain links TRBV30 with TRBJ2-3; no clear D gene. Germline CDR1 and CDR2: GTSNPN and SVGIG (reference sequence). The CDR3 consists of 17 residues. Trimming removed 3 bases at V and 0 bases at J, with 19 bases between.

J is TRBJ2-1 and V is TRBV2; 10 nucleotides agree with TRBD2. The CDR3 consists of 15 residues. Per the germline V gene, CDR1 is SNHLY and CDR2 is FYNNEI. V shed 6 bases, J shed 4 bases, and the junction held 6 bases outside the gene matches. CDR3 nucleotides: TGTGCCAGCAGATACGGACTAGCGGAATACAATGAGCAGTTCTTC. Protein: CASRYGLAEYNEQFF.

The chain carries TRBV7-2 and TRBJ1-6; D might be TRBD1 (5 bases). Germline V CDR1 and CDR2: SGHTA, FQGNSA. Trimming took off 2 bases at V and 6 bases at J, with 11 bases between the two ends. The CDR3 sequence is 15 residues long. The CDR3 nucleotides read TGTGCCAGCAGCTTAACGAGCAGGGCTAATTCACCCCTCCACTTT. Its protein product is CASSLTSRANSPLHF.

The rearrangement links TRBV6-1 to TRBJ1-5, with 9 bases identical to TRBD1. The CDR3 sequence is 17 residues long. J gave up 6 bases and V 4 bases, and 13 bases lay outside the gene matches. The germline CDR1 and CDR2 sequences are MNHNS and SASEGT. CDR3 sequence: CASSGRQGGGLAQPQHF. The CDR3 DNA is TGTGCCAGCAGTGGGAGACAGGGGGGAGGGCTCGCTCAGCCCCAGCATTTT.

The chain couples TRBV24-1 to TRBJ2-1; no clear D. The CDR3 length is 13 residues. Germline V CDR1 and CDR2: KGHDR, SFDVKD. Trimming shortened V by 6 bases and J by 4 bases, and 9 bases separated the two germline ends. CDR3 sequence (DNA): TGTGCCACCAGTACAGACCTTTACAATGAGCAGTTCTTC. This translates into CATSTDLYNEQFF.

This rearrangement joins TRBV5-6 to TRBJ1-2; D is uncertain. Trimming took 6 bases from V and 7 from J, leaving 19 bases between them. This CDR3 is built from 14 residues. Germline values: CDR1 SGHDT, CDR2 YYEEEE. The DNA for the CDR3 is TGTGCCAGCACCCCCGCCCCCGCCGCCGGTGGCTACACCTTC. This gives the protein CASTPAPAAGGYTF.

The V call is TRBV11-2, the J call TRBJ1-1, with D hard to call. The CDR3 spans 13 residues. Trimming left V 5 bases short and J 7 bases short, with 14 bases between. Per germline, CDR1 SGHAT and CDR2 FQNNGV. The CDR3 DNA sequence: TGTGCCAGCAGCCTAGGTAGATACGGTGAAGCTTTCTTT. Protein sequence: CASSLGRYGEAFF.